Listed below are T cell receptor beta chains from one sample, sequenced in a study of shared clonotypes between healthy human individuals. Sequenced by immunoSEQ multiplex PCR; TCRdb stores in-frame clones only, minus some. The sample yields around 1,900,000 clones, roughly 95% seen once. The source material was naive CD8+ T cells from PBMCs. Source of these receptors: a young man in good health. Some clones in this sample may be carry-over from other donors' samples. CDR3s leave out the opening cysteine and the closing phenylalanine or tryptophan. D genes are given only for firm matches. Not every row has a clone size; where given, it reads once, few, many or a size class.

v_call: TRBV9; clone_size: .; j_call: TRBJ1-2; d_call: .; cdr3_aa: ASSVAGPYGYT
v_call: TRBV7-9; clone_size: .; j_call: TRBJ2-3; d_call: .; cdr3_aa: ASSSGTVETDTQY
v_call: TRBV5-1; clone_size: .; j_call: TRBJ1-1; d_call: .; cdr3_aa: ASSLAGTRENTEAF
v_call: TRBV10-2; clone_size: .; j_call: TRBJ2-7; d_call: TRBD1; cdr3_aa: ASSGLQGEILYEQY
v_call: TRBV9; clone_size: once; j_call: TRBJ2-7; d_call: .; cdr3_aa: ASSASGGAPYEQY
v_call: TRBV4-1; clone_size: .; j_call: TRBJ2-7; d_call: .; cdr3_aa: ASSQDSERRAYEQY
v_call: TRBV18; clone_size: .; j_call: TRBJ2-7; d_call: .; cdr3_aa: ASSPGALDYEQY
v_call: TRBV7-2; clone_size: .; j_call: TRBJ1-1; d_call: .; cdr3_aa: ASSWGRSTEAF
v_call: TRBV4-2; clone_size: once; j_call: TRBJ1-2; d_call: TRBD1; cdr3_aa: ASSQDLVPDRDYGYT
v_call: TRBV15; clone_size: .; j_call: TRBJ2-2; d_call: .; cdr3_aa: ATGQWAVTGELF
v_call: TRBV27; clone_size: .; j_call: TRBJ2-5; d_call: TRBD2; cdr3_aa: ASSLSRLAGGETQY
v_call: TRBV7-9; clone_size: once; j_call: TRBJ2-7; d_call: TRBD1; cdr3_aa: ASSWGTGAYEQY
v_call: TRBV7-6; clone_size: .; j_call: TRBJ2-7; d_call: .; cdr3_aa: ASSLGGKPYEQY
v_call: TRBV28; clone_size: once; j_call: TRBJ1-5; d_call: TRBD1; cdr3_aa: ASSPTRDRVEFFQFGNQPQH
v_call: TRBV27; clone_size: .; j_call: TRBJ1-4; d_call: TRBD1; cdr3_aa: ASSLGQGSEKLF
v_call: TRBV6-5; clone_size: .; j_call: TRBJ2-7; d_call: .; cdr3_aa: ASSPQWTSYEQY
v_call: TRBV10-3; clone_size: .; j_call: TRBJ1-1; d_call: .; cdr3_aa: AISDEYAGNTEAF
v_call: TRBV19; clone_size: once; j_call: TRBJ1-1; d_call: .; cdr3_aa: ASTGGGTEAF
v_call: TRBV4-1; clone_size: .; j_call: TRBJ2-7; d_call: .; cdr3_aa: ASSQVPTLTYEQY
v_call: TRBV19; clone_size: .; j_call: TRBJ1-2; d_call: TRBD1; cdr3_aa: ATRQGRGPGYGYT
v_call: TRBV6-4; clone_size: .; j_call: TRBJ2-1; d_call: .; cdr3_aa: ASSTGTTQTYNEQF
v_call: TRBV29-1; clone_size: .; j_call: TRBJ2-1; d_call: .; cdr3_aa: SVPGPGNNEQF
v_call: TRBV27; clone_size: .; j_call: TRBJ1-1; d_call: .; cdr3_aa: ASSQPRGSEAF
v_call: TRBV27; clone_size: once; j_call: TRBJ1-1; d_call: TRBD1; cdr3_aa: ASSSYYRGGGTEAF
v_call: TRBV15; clone_size: .; j_call: TRBJ2-1; d_call: .; cdr3_aa: ATSRSPGLNNEQF
v_call: TRBV7-2; clone_size: .; j_call: TRBJ2-2; d_call: .; cdr3_aa: ASSVYGGRAGELF
v_call: TRBV27; clone_size: .; j_call: TRBJ1-1; d_call: .; cdr3_aa: ASSLGVWGSTEAF
v_call: TRBV19; clone_size: .; j_call: TRBJ1-1; d_call: .; cdr3_aa: ASTEARATEAF
v_call: TRBV27; clone_size: .; j_call: TRBJ2-7; d_call: .; cdr3_aa: ASSTPGGVPYEQY
v_call: TRBV27; clone_size: .; j_call: TRBJ2-3; d_call: .; cdr3_aa: ASSYLRTSSTDTQY
v_call: TRBV4-3; clone_size: .; j_call: TRBJ1-1; d_call: .; cdr3_aa: ASSQDWQGMRAF
v_call: TRBV19; clone_size: .; j_call: TRBJ2-7; d_call: TRBD2; cdr3_aa: ASSIHGTSGYEQY
v_call: TRBV9; clone_size: .; j_call: TRBJ2-7; d_call: .; cdr3_aa: ASSDSGTFYEQY
v_call: TRBV5-1; clone_size: .; j_call: TRBJ2-3; d_call: TRBD2; cdr3_aa: ASSSLTSGVPDTQY
v_call: TRBV5-4; clone_size: .; j_call: TRBJ2-1; d_call: .; cdr3_aa: ASSGIQRGPDSDEQF
v_call: TRBV27; clone_size: .; j_call: TRBJ1-1; d_call: .; cdr3_aa: ASSLVANTEAF
v_call: TRBV10-3; clone_size: .; j_call: TRBJ1-3; d_call: .; cdr3_aa: AISTIFEGAGNTIY
v_call: TRBV27; clone_size: once; j_call: TRBJ2-7; d_call: TRBD1; cdr3_aa: ASSLLGTGTHEQY
v_call: TRBV9; clone_size: .; j_call: TRBJ1-5; d_call: TRBD1; cdr3_aa: ASSARDSDNQPQH
v_call: TRBV13; clone_size: .; j_call: TRBJ2-7; d_call: .; cdr3_aa: ASSLGPDSRSYEQY
v_call: TRBV6-5; clone_size: .; j_call: .; d_call: .; cdr3_aa: ASSYGLSSYEQY
v_call: TRBV7-6; clone_size: .; j_call: TRBJ2-3; d_call: .; cdr3_aa: ASSLEGPGAGTDTQY
v_call: TRBV29-1; clone_size: .; j_call: TRBJ2-7; d_call: TRBD1; cdr3_aa: SVDIGQGAGEQY
v_call: TRBV6-6; clone_size: once; j_call: TRBJ1-3; d_call: .; cdr3_aa: ASSPSGALGDTIY
v_call: TRBV28; clone_size: .; j_call: TRBJ2-7; d_call: .; cdr3_aa: ASSLVVDSTYEQY